One sample yielded the 17 T cell receptor beta chains listed below, sequenced in a study of PD-L1 blockade in urothelial cancer. Time point reported: peripheral blood 6 weeks after treatment start. Generated by immunoSEQ multiplex PCR, the TCRdb table keeps only in-frame clones and is missing some. Of over 100,000 clones in the sample, around 93% were seen once. The material was PBMCs, obtained around atezolizumab (anti-PD-L1) treatment. Receptors were obtained from a man aged 55 to 70 with urothelial cancer.

V usage is TRBV15 and J usage is TRBJ2-1; D ambiguous. Germline CDR1 is LNHNV and CDR2 is YYDKDF (reference sequence). The CDR3 has 15 residues. The V end lost 5 bases, the J end lost 6 bases, and 17 bases lay between the germline ends. The CDR3 coding sequence is TGTGCCACCAGCCCACGACTCGCTGACTCCAATGAGCAGTTCTTC. Amino acids: CATSPRLADSNEQFF.

V usage is TRBV18 and J usage is TRBJ1-1, with TRBD1 matching 9 bases. The CDR3 extends over 14 amino acids. Per germline, CDR1 KGHSH and CDR2 LQKENI. V shed 2 bases and J 4 bases; nucleotides not matched to a gene: 2. The CDR3 protein is CASSPKDRGTEAFF. CDR3 nucleotides: TGTGCCAGCTCACCAAAGGACAGGGGCACTGAAGCTTTCTTT.

V usage is TRBV7-2 and J usage is TRBJ2-3, with TRBD2 matching over 8 bases. The V segment lost 0 bases and the J segment 1 base; nucleotides outside the gene matches: 6. This CDR3 spans 17 amino acids. Looked up from germline, CDR1 is SGHTA and CDR2 is FQGNSA. DNA for the CDR3: TGTGCCAGCAGCTTAGCGATTATTAGCGGGGGCACAGATACGCAGTATTTT. As protein: CASSLAIISGGTDTQYF. The full variable domain, its missing parts supplied by reference TRBV7-2 and TRBJ2-3, is GAGVSQSPSNKVTEKGKDVELRCDPISGHTALYWYRQSLGQGLEFLIYFQGNSAPDKSGLPSDRFSAERTGGSVSTLTIQRTQQEDSAVYLCASSLAIISGGTDTQYFGPGTRLTVL.

The chain recombines TRBV7-2 with TRBJ2-7, with D tentatively TRBD1 (5 bases). CDR1 and CDR2 (germline): SGHTA, FQGNSA. Trimming cost V 2 bases and J 3 bases, with 8 bases left between them. This CDR3 is built from 13 residues. CDR3 nucleotides: TGTGCCAGCAGCTTATCAGGGATCTACGAGCAGTACTTC. It translates to CASSLSGIYEQYF.

V is TRBV30 and J is TRBJ1-2; TRBD1 matches at 7 bases. CDR1 is GTSNPN, CDR2 SVGIG, per germline (reference sequence). J was trimmed by 7 bases and V by 0 bases; bases with no gene match: 8. The CDR3 totals 14 residues. CDR3 protein: CAWSVIRGSSGYTF. The DNA of the CDR3 is TGTGCCTGGAGTGTTATCAGGGGGAGTAGTGGCTACACCTTC. Full variable domain (rest looked up from reference TRBV30 and TRBJ1-2): SQTIHQWPATLVQPVGSPLSLECTVEGTSNPNLYWYRQAAGRGLQLLFYSVGIGQISSEVPQNLSASRPQDRQFILSSKKLLLSDSGFYLCAWSVIRGSSGYTFGSGTRLTVV.

This clone was seen a handful of times. The chain couples TRBV7-6 to TRBJ2-7; 11 nucleotides agree with TRBD1. V shed 4 bases and J 3 bases; nucleotides not matched to a gene: 2. Germline CDR1 SGHVS, CDR2 FNYEAQ. CDR3 length: 14 residues. In DNA form, the CDR3 reads TGTGCCAGCAGCTACGGGACAGGGGGCTACGAGCAGTACTTC. Translating gives CASSYGTGGYEQYF.

The rearrangement links TRBV9 to TRBJ2-1; perhaps TRBD2 as D (7 bases). The CDR3 spans 15 residues. The V gene lost 2 bases and the J gene lost 8 bases, with 17 bases spanning the gap. CDR1 and CDR2 from the germline V gene are SGDLS and YYNGEE. The CDR3 here is CASSVGATSIDEQFF. The CDR3 DNA follows: TGTGCCAGCAGCGTGGGGGCGACTAGCATCGATGAGCAGTTCTTC.

This clone was counted a single time. CDR3: CASSRDRDGNEQFF. As DNA, the CDR3 is TGTGCCAGTAGTAGGGACAGGGATGGGAATGAGCAGTTCTTC. The chain is built from TRBV19 and TRBJ2-1; 9 bases match TRBD1. The CDR3 covers 14 residues. Trimming took 4 bases from V and 7 from J; bases not matched to a gene: 5. Germline assignment: CDR1 LNHDA and CDR2 SQIVND (reference sequence).

The chain combines TRBV15 with TRBJ2-7; D perhaps matches TRBD2 (6 bases). Deletions cut 3 bases from V and 6 bases from J, with 12 bases between. The CDR3 has 13 amino acids. From germline, CDR1 is LNHNV and CDR2 YYDKDF (reference sequence). The CDR3 spells CATSSAPEGEQYF. The CDR3 DNA reads TGTGCCACCAGCAGCGCCCCGGAGGGCGAGCAGTACTTC. Full variable domain (rest looked up from reference TRBV15 and TRBJ2-7): DAMVIQNPRYQVTQFGKPVTLSCSQTLNHNVMYWYQQKSSQAPKLLFHYYDKDFNNEADTPDNFQSRRPNTSFCFLDIRSPGLGDTAMYLCATSSAPEGEQYFGPGTRLTVT.

This clone came up once. The chain is built from TRBV5-1 and TRBJ1-2, with TRBD1 matching over 7 bases. The CDR3 has 15 residues. CDR1 is SGHRS, CDR2 YFSETQ, per germline. Trimming at V came to 4 bases and at J to 7 bases, leaving 13 bases not matched to a gene. CDR3 in DNA: TGCGCCAGCAGCCTGGATGGAGGGGGCAGAGGTGGCTACACCTTC. Amino acid sequence: CASSLDGGGRGGYTF.

V gene TRBV15 combines with J gene TRBJ1-4; weak D call: TRBD1 (5 bases). Germline CDR1 is LNHNV and CDR2 is YYDKDF (reference sequence). Trimming removed 8 bases at V and 8 bases at J, with 15 bases between. CDR3 size: 13 residues. CDR3 in amino acids: CATSLGGKEKLFF. CDR3 sequence (DNA): TGTGCCACCTCTTTGGGGGGAAAAGAAAAACTGTTTTTT.

The chain uses TRBV5-1 and TRBJ1-2, with 11 bases lining up with TRBD1. Per the germline V gene, CDR1 is SGHRS and CDR2 is YFSETQ. V was clipped by 4 bases and J by 5 bases; unmatched bases: 4. CDR3 size: 14 residues. CDR3 in amino acids: CASSRDRGGYGYTF. The CDR3 DNA follows: TGCGCCAGCAGCCGGGACAGGGGGGGATATGGCTACACCTTC.

V is TRBV28 and J is TRBJ2-1; 8 nucleotides match TRBD2. The CDR3 totals 16 residues. Trimming removed 5 bases from V and 4 bases from J; junction bases left unmatched: 10. Germline CDR1 is MDHEN and CDR2 is SYDVKM. The CDR3 bases are TGTGCCAGCAGTGGGGCGGGAGGCGGTGGATACAATGAGCAGTTCTTC. It encodes CASSGAGGGGYNEQFF.

V and J are TRBV19 and TRBJ1-2; 7 bases are shared with TRBD1. V was pared by 4 bases and J by 4 bases, with 9 bases of the junction left unmatched. Germline lookup yields CDR1 LNHDA and CDR2 SQIVND (reference sequence). CDR3 length: 15 amino acids. DNA for the CDR3: TGTGCCAGTAGTAATCAGAGGGACAGCTCCTATGGCTACACCTTC. It codes for CASSNQRDSSYGYTF.

The chain has TRBV7-9 and TRBJ1-5; 7 bases fit TRBD1. The CDR3 contains 15 residues. Germline V gene sequence: CDR1 SEHNR, CDR2 FQNEAQ (reference sequence). V lost 5 bases and J lost 6; bases outside the gene matches: 10. CDR3 nucleotide sequence: TGTGCCAGCAGCCAAGAGGGGACAGAGGGTCAGCCCCAGCATTTT. This codes for CASSQEGTEGQPQHF.

J is TRBJ2-1 and V is TRBV4-1; 14 bases fit TRBD2. V lost 4 bases, J lost 5 bases, and 13 bases stayed unmatched. Germline V lookup: CDR1 MGHRA, CDR2 YSYEKL. The CDR3 is made up of 19 amino acids. CDR3 amino acids: CASSRGLAGVRPIDNEQFF. The CDR3 DNA reads as TGCGCCAGCAGCCGGGGACTAGCGGGAGTTAGGCCAATTGACAATGAGCAGTTCTTC.

The chain has TRBV18 and TRBJ2-5; TRBD2 matches 7 bases. The CDR3 contains 16 residues. Germline assignment: CDR1 KGHSH and CDR2 LQKENI. The V gene end was trimmed by 2 bases and the J gene end by 2 bases; junction bases not matched to a gene: 8. CDR3 loop: CASSPLPLAAQETQYF. DNA of the CDR3: TGTGCCAGCTCACCATTGCCCCTAGCGGCACAAGAGACCCAGTACTTC.